This T cell receptor (beta chain) was profiled in a study of OX40 agonist ivuxolimab in advanced cancers. Assay: immunoSEQ multiplex PCR; the TCRdb copy retains only in-frame clones and omits some. The table includes tens of thousands of clones, just under 80% detected once. V was cut by 6 bases and J by 0 bases, with 11 bases left in between. The CDR3 runs 14 residues. The germline gives CDR1 MNHNY, CDR2 SVGAGI (reference sequence). In this sample, this clone turned up once. This material consisted of CD4+ or CD8+ T cells sorted from blood, taken in a trial of the OX40 agonist ivuxolimab. This receptor was obtained from an adult with an advanced solid tumor such as melanoma, head and neck, liver or kidney cancer. V usage is TRBV6-6 and J usage is TRBJ1-2; D is uncertain. CDR3 coding DNA: TGTGCCAGCAGGGAACAGCTTTCTAACTATGGCTACACCTTC. This sequence encodes CASREQLSNYGYTF.